This T cell receptor beta chain was observed in a study of identifying expanded T cells in peripheral blood. Only in-frame clones appear in the TCRdb table, and some are missing; sequencing was by immunoSEQ multiplex PCR. The sample lists 84,000 or so clones, approximately 90% occurring once. V shed 5 bases and J shed 5 bases, with 13 bases lying between them. The CDR3 totals 13 residues. Germline V CDR1 and CDR2: SGHTA, FQGNSA. Collection occurred without any documented infections or immune events in donors. Notes on the study in general: Variance in clone template counts between approximately 2-week samples significantly increased with total template count across all healthy donors. About 1.3 clones differed between technical replicates, versus approximately 16 and 20 over time.

Comment on this clone: Its antigen remains unidentified.

The specimen sequenced was blood. The source is a person aged 18 to 75 in good health. This chain connects TRBV7-2 to TRBJ2-7; perhaps TRBD1 as D (6 bases). The CDR3 nucleotides read TGTGCCAGCAGCAGAACAGGGTACCACGAGCAGTACTTC. Protein product: CASSRTGYHEQYF.